One sample yielded the 29 T cell receptor beta chains listed below, sequenced in a study of blood T cell repertoires in COVID-19. The data were produced by immunoSEQ multiplex PCR, yet TCRdb's version contains in-frame clones alone and is incomplete. The table shows 150,000 to 200,000 clones, with about 82% occurring only once. Input material: peripheral blood. These receptors all stem from a woman aged 25 to 45 with acute or convalescent COVID-19.

The rearrangement joins TRBV29-1 to TRBJ2-7; D is unresolved. With 4 bases removed from V and 2 bases from J, the gap between germline ends came to 9 bases. Germline V gene sequence: CDR1 SQVTM, CDR2 ANQGSEA. This CDR3 is built from 12 residues. CDR3 loop: CSVGGSAYEQYF. The CDR3, as DNA: TGCAGCGTTGGAGGTTCAGCCTACGAGCAGTACTTC.

This chain joins TRBV10-1 and TRBJ2-5, with D perhaps TRBD2 (6 bases). The CDR3 sequence is 15 residues long. Germline V CDR1 and CDR2: WNHNN, SYGVQD (reference sequence). V lost 6 bases to trimming and J lost 2 bases, with 16 bases between them. CDR3 residues: CASSDHASVQETQYF. The CDR3 coding sequence is TGCGCCAGCAGCGATCATGCTAGCGTACAAGAGACCCAGTACTTC.

This chain uses TRBV6-6 with TRBJ1-2; TRBD1 might be the D (6 bases). Germline-derived CDR1 and CDR2 are MNHNY and SVGAGI (reference sequence). The CDR3 is 13 residues long. Trimming shortened V by 6 bases and J by 4 bases, and 12 bases separated the two germline ends. The CDR3 here is CASSRQEFYGYTF. CDR3 nucleotide sequence: TGTGCCAGCAGCAGACAGGAATTCTATGGCTACACCTTC.

This clone appeared a single time. The chain couples TRBV19 to TRBJ2-5, with 7 bases aligning to TRBD2. V lost 3 bases to trimming and J lost 0 bases; unmatched junction nucleotides: 7. This CDR3 has 16 amino acids. CDR1 is LNHDA, CDR2 SQIVND, per germline (reference sequence). CDR3: CASSISPGLNQETQYF. The CDR3 coding sequence is TGTGCCAGTAGTATCTCTCCGGGACTAAACCAAGAGACCCAGTACTTC.

The chain uses TRBV30 and TRBJ2-2; a possible D gene is TRBD1 (5 bases). V was clipped by 1 base and J by 2 bases, with 5 bases between them. The germline V gene encodes CDR1 GTSNPN and CDR2 SVGIG (reference sequence). The CDR3 length is 13 residues. The CDR3 nucleotides read TGTGCCTGGAGTGGGACAAACACCGGGGAGCTGTTTTTT. Protein: CAWSGTNTGELFF.

The chain links TRBV30 to TRBJ1-3; D uncertain. From germline, CDR1 is GTSNPN and CDR2 SVGIG (reference sequence). V was trimmed by 5 bases and J by 9 bases, leaving 11 bases between them. The CDR3 length is 11 residues. The CDR3 DNA follows: TGTGCCTGGCTATTGCGGGGCACCATATATTTT. The encoded protein is CAWLLRGTIYF.

The CDR3 spells CASSEWGQGYGYTF. The DNA for the CDR3 is TGTGCCAGCTCAGAATGGGGACAGGGCTATGGCTACACCTTC. The rearrangement joins TRBV5-8 to TRBJ1-2; 9 bases agree with TRBD1. CDR1 and CDR2 (germline): SGHTS, YDEGEE. V trimming: 7 bases; J trimming: 4 bases; junction bases outside the gene matches: 8. The CDR3 loop spans 14 amino acids.

V and J are TRBV15 and TRBJ1-4; the match to TRBD1 covers 8 bases. The length of the CDR3 is 15 residues. The ends lost 1 base at V and 8 bases at J; junction bases unmatched: 6. Germline lookup yields CDR1 LNHNV and CDR2 YYDKDF (reference sequence). CDR3 residues: CATSRGVRGREKLFF. CDR3 coding DNA: TGTGCCACCAGCAGAGGGGTCAGGGGGCGCGAAAAACTGTTTTTT.

This chain uses TRBV28 with TRBJ2-5; D perhaps matches TRBD2 (6 bases). The CDR3 consists of 14 residues. Trimming pared 2 bases from V and 2 bases from J, leaving 9 bases between. The germline gives CDR1 MDHEN, CDR2 SYDVKM. The CDR3 loop is CASSLISGQETQYF. CDR3 nucleotides: TGTGCCAGCAGTTTAATTAGCGGACAAGAGACCCAGTACTTC.

About this clone: The sample contains more than one DNA sequence encoding this CDR3. The chain has TRBV5-1 and TRBJ1-1; no definite D call. The germline V and J ends were trimmed by 0 bases and 0 bases, with 3 bases remaining between them. The germline CDR1 and CDR2 sequences are SGHRS and YFSETQ. CDR3 length: 13 residues. The CDR3: CASSLVVNTEAFF. The CDR3 DNA reads TGCGCCAGCAGCTTGGTAGTGAACACTGAAGCTTTCTTT.

The chain combines TRBV13 with TRBJ2-1; 13 bases align to TRBD2. The CDR3 extends over 15 amino acids. CDR1 is PRHDT and CDR2 is FYEKMQ in the germline V gene (reference sequence). V shed 5 bases, J shed 6 bases, and the junction held 4 bases outside the gene matches. The CDR3 is CASSTGLAGFNEQFF. The CDR3 nucleotides read TGTGCCAGCAGCACGGGACTAGCGGGATTCAATGAGCAGTTCTTC. The variable domain in full, with the rest retrieved from reference TRBV13 and TRBJ2-1, is AAGVIQSPRHLIKEKRETATLKCYPIPRHDTVYWYQQGPGQDPQFLISFYEKMQSDKGSIPDRFSAQQFSDYHSELNMSSLELGDSALYFCASSTGLAGFNEQFFGPGTRLTVL.

The V and J genes are TRBV6-5 and TRBJ1-1, with 8 bases identical to TRBD1. Germline values: CDR1 MNHEY, CDR2 SVGAGI. This CDR3 comprises 15 residues. V lost 6 bases and J lost 2; bases outside the gene matches: 8. CDR3 residues: CASRDRVAKNTEAFF. The CDR3 coding sequence is TGTGCCAGCAGGGACAGGGTTGCAAAAAACACTGAAGCTTTCTTT.

The V gene is TRBV3-1 (or the pseudogene TRBV3-2), the J gene TRBJ1-1; TRBD1 aligns across 9 bases. V shed 5 bases, J shed 3 bases, and the junction held 4 bases outside the gene matches. Germline loops: CDR1 LGHDT, CDR2 YNNKEL (reference sequence). CDR3 length equals 14 residues. CDR3 residues: CASSTGTGYTEAFF. The CDR3 nucleotides are TGTGCCAGCAGCACCGGGACAGGGTACACTGAAGCTTTCTTT.

The chain uses TRBV13 and TRBJ2-7; 11 nucleotides agree with TRBD1. The V gene's germline CDR1 is PRHDT and CDR2 FYEKMQ (reference sequence). The V and J ends lost 5 bases and 3 bases, in that order; junction bases with no gene match: 15. This CDR3 region has 18 residues. The CDR3 reads CASSPDRGLLRGLYEQYF. The CDR3 DNA is TGTGCCAGCAGCCCGGACAGGGGGCTTCTCAGGGGCCTCTACGAGCAGTACTTC. Looking up the rest from reference TRBV13 and TRBJ2-7 gives the full variable domain: AAGVIQSPRHLIKEKRETATLKCYPIPRHDTVYWYQQGPGQDPQFLISFYEKMQSDKGSIPDRFSAQQFSDYHSELNMSSLELGDSALYFCASSPDRGLLRGLYEQYFGPGTRLTVT.

This rearrangement joins TRBV27 to TRBJ1-5, with a tentative D call TRBD1 (6 bases). This CDR3 is 14 amino acids long. The germline gives CDR1 MNHEY, CDR2 SMNVEV (reference sequence). V shed 1 base and J shed 2 bases, with 6 bases lying between them. The CDR3 nucleotides read TGTGCCAGCAGTTTATACAGGGGCAATCAGCCCCAGCATTTT. Protein: CASSLYRGNQPQHF.

J is TRBJ1-2 and V is TRBV11-2; TRBD1 aligns across 9 bases. J gave up 4 bases and V 1 base, and 4 bases lay outside the gene matches. The germline V gene has CDR1 SGHAT and CDR2 FQNNGV. The CDR3 has 15 residues. CDR3: CASSLGGQGPYGYTF. In DNA form, the CDR3 reads TGTGCCAGCAGCTTAGGGGGACAGGGCCCCTATGGCTACACCTTC.

The V call is TRBV27, the J call TRBJ1-2, with D maybe TRBD1 (5 bases). V was cut by 3 bases and J by 3 bases, with 14 bases left in between. Germline loops: CDR1 MNHEY, CDR2 SMNVEV (reference sequence). The CDR3 has 15 amino acids. This CDR3 reads CASSFSRGPDYGYTF. The CDR3 DNA follows: TGTGCCAGCAGTTTTTCTAGGGGCCCGGACTATGGCTACACCTTC.

In this sample, this clone turned up once. The sample contains more than one DNA sequence encoding this CDR3. This chain joins TRBV19 and TRBJ2-7; TRBD1 agrees at 8 bases. Germline lookup yields CDR1 LNHDA and CDR2 SQIVND (reference sequence). J lost 4 bases, V lost 3 bases, and 5 bases had no gene match. The CDR3 length is 14 residues. DNA of the CDR3: TGTGCCAGTAGTATTGGACAGGGTGGATACGAGCAGTACTTC. Translated, it gives CASSIGQGGYEQYF.

The chain combines TRBV28 with TRBJ2-5, with D maybe TRBD1 (5 bases). Germline V CDR1 and CDR2: MDHEN, SYDVKM. The CDR3 contains 16 residues. V shed 2 bases and J shed 5 bases, with 18 bases lying between them. CDR3 sequence (DNA): TGTGCCAGCAGTTTAAGGCTTTGGGGCGTTGGGGAGACCCAGTACTTC. This codes for CASSLRLWGVGETQYF.

The chain has TRBV11-2 and TRBJ2-5; 9 bases fit TRBD1. This CDR3 spans 14 amino acids. After removal of 2 bases from V and 5 bases from J, the junction contained 3 bases not matched to a gene. Germline CDR1 reads SGHAT; CDR2 reads FQNNGV. The CDR3 spells CASSLYRGQETQYF. The DNA of the CDR3 is TGTGCCAGCAGCTTATACAGGGGGCAGGAGACCCAGTACTTC.

The rearrangement joins TRBV27 to TRBJ1-2; 7 bases map to TRBD1. The CDR3 consists of 13 residues. V lost 5 bases to trimming and J lost 4 bases; unmatched junction nucleotides: 4. Germline CDR1 is MNHEY and CDR2 is SMNVEV (reference sequence). CDR3 sequence (DNA): TGTGCCAGCAGTCTCCGGGACAGCTATGGCTACACCTTC. This encodes CASSLRDSYGYTF.

This chain uses TRBV7-2 with TRBJ1-2; possibly TRBD1 for D (6 bases). V was trimmed by 3 bases and J by 1 base, leaving 12 bases between them. The length of the CDR3 is 15 residues. Germline values: CDR1 SGHTA, CDR2 FQGNSA. Here the CDR3 reads CASSLTRGGNYGYTF. The CDR3 DNA reads TGTGCCAGCAGCTTGACAAGAGGGGGTAACTATGGCTACACCTTC. The full variable domain, in which reference TRBV7-2 and TRBJ1-2 provide the parts outside the CDR3, is GAGVSQSPSNKVTEKGKDVELRCDPISGHTALYWYRQSLGQGLEFLIYFQGNSAPDKSGLPSDRFSAERTGGSVSTLTIQRTQQEDSAVYLCASSLTRGGNYGYTFGSGTRLTVV.

The chain joins TRBV2 to TRBJ2-5, with 7 bases that match TRBD2. CDR3 length: 13 amino acids. V lost 6 bases to trimming and J lost 5 bases; unmatched junction nucleotides: 6. Germline V gives CDR1 SNHLY, CDR2 FYNNEI. The CDR3 reads CASSAGGTETQYF. The CDR3 nucleotides read TGTGCCAGCAGCGCCGGGGGGACGGAGACCCAGTACTTC.

This clone was seen only a few times. V usage is TRBV11-2 and J usage is TRBJ2-3; 8 nucleotides match TRBD2. From germline, CDR1 is SGHAT and CDR2 FQNNGV. This CDR3 has 14 amino acids. V lost 3 bases, J lost 3 bases, and 2 bases stayed unmatched. The CDR3 DNA follows: TGTGCCAGCAGCTTGAGCGGGAGAACAGATACGCAGTATTTT. Its translation: CASSLSGRTDTQYF.

The chain recombines TRBV6-4 with TRBJ2-1; a possible D gene is TRBD2 (6 bases). Germline CDR1 and CDR2: MRHNA and SNTAGT. The CDR3 is 12 residues long. V lost 10 bases and J lost 7, with 14 bases in between. The CDR3 here is CATSGLMNEQFF. The CDR3 bases are TGTGCCACCTCGGGACTTATGAATGAGCAGTTCTTC.

The chain joins TRBV27 to TRBJ2-2, with TRBD2 as a possible D gene (6 bases). There are 15 residues in the CDR3. Germline V gene data show CDR1 as MNHEY and CDR2 as SMNVEV (reference sequence). V lost 7 bases and J 7 bases, leaving 19 bases between the germline ends. The CDR3 DNA sequence: TGTGCCAGCACACCCGGGACTCCCGTGAGCGGGGAGCTGTTTTTT. Its protein is CASTPGTPVSGELFF.

The chain combines TRBV4-3 with TRBJ1-2; no clear D gene. The ends were cut back, 0 bases at V and 4 bases at J, with 6 bases in the middle. The germline gives CDR1 LGHNA, CDR2 YSLEER. The CDR3 is 13 residues long. CDR3: CASSQDLSYGYTF. As DNA, the CDR3 is TGCGCCAGCAGCCAAGATCTGTCCTATGGCTACACCTTC.

This clone turned up a few times. DNA of the CDR3: TGTGCCAGCAGCCTATTACCCGGGACATATTCCTACAATGAGCAGTTCTTC. This gives the protein CASSLLPGTYSYNEQFF. The rearrangement joins TRBV3-1 (or the pseudogene TRBV3-2) to TRBJ2-1, with a tentative D call TRBD1 (6 bases). Germline CDR1 and CDR2: LGHDT and YNNKEL (reference sequence). With 4 bases removed from V and 1 base from J, the gap between germline ends came to 17 bases. The CDR3 sequence is 17 residues long.

CDR3 nucleotides: TGCGCCAGCAGCTTGGGCAGCTACAATGAGCAGTTCTTC. Translating gives CASSLGSYNEQFF. J is TRBJ2-1 and V is TRBV5-1; unclear D gene. V was trimmed by 0 bases and J by 3 bases, leaving 4 bases between them. Germline CDR1 and CDR2: SGHRS and YFSETQ. The CDR3 is made up of 13 amino acids. Based on the CDR3 plus reference TRBV5-1 and TRBJ2-1, the full variable domain is KAGVTQTPRYLIKTRGQQVTLSCSPISGHRSVSWYQQTPGQGLQFLFEYFSETQRNKGNFPGRFSGRQFSNSRSEMNVSTLELGDSALYLCASSLGSYNEQFFGPGTRLTVL.